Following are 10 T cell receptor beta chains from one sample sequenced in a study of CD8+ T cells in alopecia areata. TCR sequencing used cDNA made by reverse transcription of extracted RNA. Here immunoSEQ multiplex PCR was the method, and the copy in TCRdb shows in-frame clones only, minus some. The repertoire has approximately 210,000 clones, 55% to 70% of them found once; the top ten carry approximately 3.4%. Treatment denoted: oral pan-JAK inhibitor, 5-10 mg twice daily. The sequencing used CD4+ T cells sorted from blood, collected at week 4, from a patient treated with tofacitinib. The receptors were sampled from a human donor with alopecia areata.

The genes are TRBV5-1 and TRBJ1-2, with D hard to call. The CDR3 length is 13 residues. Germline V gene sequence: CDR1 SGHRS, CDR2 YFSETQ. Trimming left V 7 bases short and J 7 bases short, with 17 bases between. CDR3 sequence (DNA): TGCGCCAGCTCAAGGACGGATTCTGGTGGCTACACCTTC. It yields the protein CASSRTDSGGYTF. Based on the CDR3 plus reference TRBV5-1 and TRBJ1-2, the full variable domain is KAGVTQTPRYLIKTRGQQVTLSCSPISGHRSVSWYQQTPGQGLQFLFEYFSETQRNKGNFPGRFSGRQFSNSRSEMNVSTLELGDSALYLCASSRTDSGGYTFGSGTRLTVV.

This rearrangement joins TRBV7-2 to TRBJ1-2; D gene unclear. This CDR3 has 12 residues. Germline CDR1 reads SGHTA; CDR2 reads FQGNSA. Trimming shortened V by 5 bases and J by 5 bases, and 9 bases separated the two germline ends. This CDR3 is CASSHQTYGYTF. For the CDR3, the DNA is TGTGCCAGCAGCCATCAAACATATGGCTACACCTTC.

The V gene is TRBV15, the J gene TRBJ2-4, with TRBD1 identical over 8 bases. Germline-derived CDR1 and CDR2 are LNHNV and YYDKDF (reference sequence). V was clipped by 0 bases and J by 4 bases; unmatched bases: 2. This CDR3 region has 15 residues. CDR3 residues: CATSRDGDRKNIQYF. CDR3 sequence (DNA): TGTGCCACCAGCAGAGATGGGGACAGGAAAAACATTCAGTACTTC.

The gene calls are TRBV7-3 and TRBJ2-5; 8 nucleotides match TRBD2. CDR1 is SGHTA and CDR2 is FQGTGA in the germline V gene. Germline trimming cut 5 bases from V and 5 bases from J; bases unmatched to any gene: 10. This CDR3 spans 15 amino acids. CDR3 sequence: CASSLSGGLWETQYF. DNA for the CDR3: TGTGCCAGCAGCCTCTCGGGGGGGCTGTGGGAGACCCAGTACTTC.

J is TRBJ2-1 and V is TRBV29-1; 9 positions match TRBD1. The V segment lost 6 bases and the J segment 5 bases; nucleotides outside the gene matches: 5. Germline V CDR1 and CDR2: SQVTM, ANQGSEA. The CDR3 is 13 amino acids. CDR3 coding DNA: TGCAGCGTCCCGGGACAGGGCCACAATGAGCAGTTCTTC. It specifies CSVPGQGHNEQFF.

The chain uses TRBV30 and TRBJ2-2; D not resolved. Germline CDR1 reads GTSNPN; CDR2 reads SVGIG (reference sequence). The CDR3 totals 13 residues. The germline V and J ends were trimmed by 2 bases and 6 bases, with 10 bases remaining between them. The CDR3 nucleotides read TGTGCCTGGAGTTCGACGGGCGCCGGGGAGCTGTTTTTT. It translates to CAWSSTGAGELFF. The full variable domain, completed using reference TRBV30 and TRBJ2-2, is SQTIHQWPATLVQPVGSPLSLECTVEGTSNPNLYWYRQAAGRGLQLLFYSVGIGQISSEVPQNLSASRPQDRQFILSSKKLLLSDSGFYLCAWSSTGAGELFFGEGSRLTVL.

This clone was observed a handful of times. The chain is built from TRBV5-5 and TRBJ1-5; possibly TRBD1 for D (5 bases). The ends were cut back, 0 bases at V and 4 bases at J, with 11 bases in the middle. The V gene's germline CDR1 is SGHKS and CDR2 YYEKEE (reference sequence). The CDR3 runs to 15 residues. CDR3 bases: TGTGCCAGCAGCTTGGCGGTTGGGGGGAATCAGCCCCAGCATTTT. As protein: CASSLAVGGNQPQHF.

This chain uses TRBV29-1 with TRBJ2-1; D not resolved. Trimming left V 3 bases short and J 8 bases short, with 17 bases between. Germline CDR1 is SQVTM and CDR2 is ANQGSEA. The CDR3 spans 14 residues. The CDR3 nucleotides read TGCAGCGTTGACTATCGGCGTAGATTCGATGAGCAGTTCTTC. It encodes CSVDYRRRFDEQFF.

This chain's CDR3 is CASSQAFGGYEQYF. The CDR3 region has the DNA TGTGCCAGCAGCCAAGCTTTTGGGGGCTACGAGCAGTACTTC. The V gene is TRBV4-2, the J gene TRBJ2-7; D may be TRBD1 or TRBD2 (5 bases each). This CDR3 spans 14 amino acids. Germline V lookup: CDR1 LGHNA, CDR2 YNFKEQ. Trimming shortened V by 1 base and J by 3 bases, and 10 bases separated the two germline ends.

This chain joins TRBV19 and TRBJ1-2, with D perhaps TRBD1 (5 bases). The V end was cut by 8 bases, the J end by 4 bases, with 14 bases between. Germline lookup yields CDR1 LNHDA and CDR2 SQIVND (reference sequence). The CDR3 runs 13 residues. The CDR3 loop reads CASDSNGGYGYTF. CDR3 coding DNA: TGTGCCAGTGACAGCAATGGGGGCTATGGCTACACCTTC.